One sample yielded the 18 T cell receptor beta chains listed below, sequenced in a study of identical twins. TCRdb re-called the 5' RACE reads through MiXCR, storing one row per CDR3 protein. The data hold hundreds of thousands of distinct CDR3 sequences, with less than 7% observed a single time. The sequenced sample was naive T cells sorted from blood. The receptors shown here come from a young man in good health.

This clonotype showed up many times. The chain uses TRBV20-1 and TRBJ1-2, with D possibly TRBD1 on 5 matching bases. Germline loops: CDR1 DFQATT, CDR2 SNEGSKA (reference sequence). This CDR3 comprises 16 residues. V lost 0 bases and J 7 bases, leaving 21 bases between the germline ends. CDR3 loop: CSAREGGRVGWAGYTF. CDR3 DNA: TGCAGTGCTAGAGAGGGGGGGAGAGTTGGCTGGGCTGGCTACACCTTC.

This chain joins TRBV29-1 and TRBJ2-1; 12 bases are shared with TRBD2. The germline gives CDR1 SQVTM, CDR2 ANQGSEA. With 3 bases clipped from V and 0 bases from J, the junction kept 3 bases outside the gene matches. The CDR3 loop spans 16 amino acids. In nucleotides, the CDR3 is TGCAGCGTTGAGCTAGCGGGAGGGGGCTCCTACAATGAGCAGTTCTTC. It is translated as CSVELAGGGSYNEQFF.

The V call is TRBV24-1, the J call TRBJ1-5; D possibly corresponds to TRBD1 (5 bases). This CDR3 has 16 residues. Trimming left V 1 base short and J 6 bases short, with 15 bases between. Germline loops: CDR1 KGHDR, CDR2 SFDVKD. In DNA, the CDR3 is TGTGCCACCAGTGATTTAGCTTGGGACGAAGGTCAGCCCCAGCATTTT. It translates to CATSDLAWDEGQPQHF.

In this sample, this clonotype turned up many times. The chain couples TRBV28 to TRBJ2-7, with 8 bases matching TRBD1. Trimming at V came to 7 bases and at J to 2 bases, leaving 7 bases not matched to a gene. The length of the CDR3 is 14 residues. Per germline, CDR1 MDHEN and CDR2 SYDVKM. The CDR3 protein is CASTQGAETYEQYF. CDR3 coding DNA: TGTGCCAGCACCCAGGGGGCAGAAACCTACGAGCAGTACTTC.

This clonotype was counted between two and nine times. The CDR3 reads CASSPGPITSTDTQYF. CDR3 bases: TGTGCCAGCAGCCCGGGTCCCATCACTAGCACAGATACGCAGTATTTT. V usage is TRBV7-8 and J usage is TRBJ2-3; D uncertain. The CDR3 totals 16 residues. V was trimmed by 5 bases and J by 0 bases, leaving 15 bases between them. Germline values: CDR1 SGHVS, CDR2 FQNEAQ.

This clonotype occurred many times. CDR3 coding DNA: TGTGCCAGCTCAACTGGCCTAACCGTCCCCCATTCACCCCTCCACTTT. Protein product: CASSTGLTVPHSPLHF. V is TRBV18 and J is TRBJ1-6; D uncertain. V shed 5 bases and J shed 8 bases, with 19 bases lying between them. The CDR3 loop spans 16 amino acids. Per germline, CDR1 KGHSH and CDR2 LQKENI.

This clonotype was seen at least ten times. The chain joins TRBV27 to TRBJ2-1; no definite D call. In germline, CDR1 is MNHEY, CDR2 SMNVEV (reference sequence). The length of the CDR3 is 16 residues. V was cut by 5 bases and J by 5 bases, with 19 bases left in between. Here the CDR3 reads CASSTRSEWYHNEQFF. CDR3 bases: TGTGCCAGCAGTACCCGATCGGAGTGGTACCACAATGAGCAGTTCTTC.

In this sample, this clonotype turned up many times. V usage is TRBV29-1 and J usage is TRBJ2-2, with a tentative D call TRBD2 (5 bases). Germline CDR1 and CDR2: SQVTM and ANQGSEA. V lost 3 bases and J 4 bases, leaving 12 bases between the germline ends. The CDR3 consists of 14 residues. The CDR3 DNA reads as TGCAGCGTTGAGTTAGGACTTAGCACCGGGGAGCTGTTTTTT. This encodes CSVELGLSTGELFF.

V and J are TRBV7-6 and TRBJ2-1; 7 bases are shared with TRBD2. Germline values: CDR1 SGHVS, CDR2 FNYEAQ. The CDR3 spans 14 residues. J gave up 7 bases and V 1 base, and 4 bases lay outside the gene matches. DNA for the CDR3: TGTGCCAGCAGCTTAGGTCCACTAGCGAATGAGCAGTTCTTC. Protein sequence: CASSLGPLANEQFF.

The chain uses TRBV4-2 and TRBJ2-4; a weak D match, TRBD1 (5 bases). Trimming removed 4 bases at V and 0 bases at J, with 16 bases between. Germline lookup yields CDR1 LGHNA and CDR2 YNFKEQ. The CDR3 is made up of 17 amino acids. The chain's CDR3 is CASSRPGHELAKNIQYF. The CDR3 DNA follows: TGTGCCAGCAGCCGACCTGGACACGAACTAGCCAAAAACATTCAGTACTTC.

This clonotype was observed many times. The rearrangement joins TRBV5-6 to TRBJ1-3, with D perhaps TRBD1 (5 bases). Trimming removed 3 bases at V and 0 bases at J, with 10 bases between. CDR3 length: 15 amino acids. CDR1 SGHDT and CDR2 YYEEEE come from the germline V gene. As DNA, the CDR3 is TGTGCCAGCAGCTCCGGGACGAACTCTGGAAACACCATATATTTT. Translating it yields CASSSGTNSGNTIYF.

This clonotype was counted ten times or more. The genes are TRBV29-1 and TRBJ2-3, with D uncertain. V lost 8 bases, J lost 2 bases, and 11 bases lay in between. There are 12 residues in the CDR3. In germline, CDR1 is SQVTM, CDR2 ANQGSEA. The DNA of the CDR3 is TGCAGCTATCTGAAAATCACAGATACGCAGTATTTT. Translated, it gives CSYLKITDTQYF.

The chain joins TRBV11-3 to TRBJ2-1, with 7 bases aligning to TRBD2. Germline V gene sequence: CDR1 SGHNT, CDR2 YENEEA. With 3 bases clipped from V and 7 bases from J, the junction kept 9 bases outside the gene matches. CDR3 length equals 15 residues. The CDR3 coding sequence is TGTGCCAGCAGCTTCACAACCGGGGGGTTTAATGAGCAGTTCTTC. This codes for CASSFTTGGFNEQFF. Full variable domain (rest looked up from reference TRBV11-3 and TRBJ2-1): EAGVVQSPRYKIIEKKQPVAFWCNPISGHNTLYWYLQNLGQGPELLIRYENEEAVDDSQLPKDRFSAERLKGVDSTLKIQPAELGDSAVYLCASSFTTGGFNEQFFGPGTRLTVL.

This clonotype was observed many times. The J gene is TRBJ1-6, the V gene TRBV27, with a weak D call TRBD1 (6 bases). CDR1 and CDR2 from the germline V gene are MNHEY and SMNVEV (reference sequence). The CDR3 totals 16 residues. Trimming took off 8 bases at V and 0 bases at J, with 14 bases between the two ends. The CDR3 coding sequence is TGTGCCAGCGGGGGGGCGGGGAGCTCCTATAATTCACCCCTCCACTTT. It yields the protein CASGGAGSSYNSPLHF.

This clonotype has at least ten counts. This CDR3 is CSATRPPGGRTDTQYF. CDR3 bases: TGCAGTGCTACCCGTCCCCCCGGGGGCAGGACAGATACGCAGTATTTT. V is TRBV20-1 and J is TRBJ2-3; tentatively, D is TRBD1 or TRBD2 (6 bases each). The CDR3 extends over 16 amino acids. V was cut by 4 bases and J by 3 bases, with 20 bases left in between. Germline lookup yields CDR1 DFQATT and CDR2 SNEGSKA (reference sequence).

This clonotype came up many times. This chain links TRBV5-6 with TRBJ1-6; D uncertain. Germline values: CDR1 SGHDT, CDR2 YYEEEE. V lost 4 bases and J 1 base, leaving 9 bases between the germline ends. This CDR3 is built from 15 residues. CDR3 in amino acids: CASSPWRSYNSPLHF. The CDR3 DNA follows: TGTGCCAGCAGCCCCTGGAGGTCCTATAATTCACCCCTCCACTTT.

This clonotype showed up just a few times. The chain is built from TRBV29-1 and TRBJ2-5; 8 bases map to TRBD2. This CDR3 spans 14 amino acids. Trimming cost V 3 bases and J 7 bases; bases outside gene matches: 10. Germline CDR1 reads SQVTM; CDR2 reads ANQGSEA. The CDR3 is CSVEILGLGSTQYF. CDR3 sequence (DNA): TGCAGCGTTGAGATTCTGGGACTAGGGTCGACCCAGTACTTC.

This clonotype has a count of ten or more. The junction shows a germline mismatch at one end, possibly a read error. The chain couples TRBV24-1 to TRBJ2-3; D may be TRBD2 (5 bases). Germline V gene sequence: CDR1 KGHDR, CDR2 SFDVKD. This CDR3 spans 13 amino acids. The CDR3 protein is CATSEGSRDTQYF. DNA of the CDR3: TGTGCCACCAGTGAAGGGAGCAGAGATACGCAGTATTTT.